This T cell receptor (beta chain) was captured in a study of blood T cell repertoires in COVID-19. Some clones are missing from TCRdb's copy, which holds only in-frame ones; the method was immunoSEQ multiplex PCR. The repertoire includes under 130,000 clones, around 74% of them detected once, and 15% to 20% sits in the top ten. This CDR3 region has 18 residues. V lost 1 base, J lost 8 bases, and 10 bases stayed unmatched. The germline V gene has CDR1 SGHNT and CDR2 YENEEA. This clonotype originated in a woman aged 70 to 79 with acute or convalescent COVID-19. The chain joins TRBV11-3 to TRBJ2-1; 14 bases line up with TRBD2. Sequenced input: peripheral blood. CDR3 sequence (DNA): TGTGCCAGCAGCTTAGGGACTAGCGGGGGGCCCTATAACGATGAGCAGTTCTTC. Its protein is CASSLGTSGGPYNDEQFF.